This T cell receptor beta chain was retrieved from a study of T-cell reconstitution after alpha-beta-depleted transplantation in children. Unique molecular identifiers were incorporated during preparation of the TCRbeta library. Each CDR3 protein is one row after TCRdb ran MiXCR on the PCR reads. Among around 670,000 distinct CDR3 sequences listed, roughly 14% were seen once. The table lists this clonotype with a few counts. The receptor was isolated from a girl between 2 and 10 years old with congenital amegakaryocytic thrombocytopenia, due to receive a stem cell transplant. The source was PBMCs, collected before TCRalphabeta/CD19-depleted stem cell transplant.

The CDR3 protein is CASSIMAEYGYTF. The CDR3, as DNA: TGTGCCAGTAGTATCATGGCAGAGTATGGCTACACCTTC. The rearrangement uses TRBV19 and TRBJ1-2; no clear D gene. This CDR3 is 13 amino acids long. The germline V gene encodes CDR1 LNHDA and CDR2 SQIVND (reference sequence). V lost 3 bases, J lost 5 bases, and 10 bases lay in between.